The 25 T cell receptor beta chains in this list originate from one sample, sequenced in a study of blood T cell repertoires in COVID-19. Using immunoSEQ multiplex PCR, the repertoire was profiled, and TCRdb retains in-frame clones only, with some absent. This sample has approximately 74,000 clones, with around four fifths found just once. Sequences were obtained from peripheral blood. These receptors originate from a man between 65 and 85 years old with acute or convalescent COVID-19.

CDR3 sequence reads: CASSSIQGGANVLTF. In DNA, the CDR3 is TGTGCCAGTAGTAGCATTCAGGGTGGGGCCAACGTCCTGACTTTC. V and J are TRBV19 and TRBJ2-6; tentatively, D is TRBD1 (5 bases). From germline, CDR1 is LNHDA and CDR2 SQIVND (reference sequence). The CDR3 consists of 15 residues. The V gene lost 4 bases and the J gene lost 3 bases, with 10 bases spanning the gap.

V is TRBV5-1 and J is TRBJ2-1, with 14 bases identical to TRBD2. The CDR3 sequence is 15 residues long. V lost 0 bases and J lost 9; bases outside the gene matches: 2. Germline V gene sequence: CDR1 SGHRS, CDR2 YFSETQ. The CDR3 loop reads CASSLGLAGGLEQFF. The CDR3 DNA is TGCGCCAGCAGCTTGGGACTAGCGGGGGGGCTTGAGCAGTTCTTC.

V gene TRBV28 combines with J gene TRBJ1-2; D is possibly TRBD1 (5 bases). V was clipped by 2 bases and J by 8 bases, with 15 bases between them. The CDR3 has 14 residues. Germline values: CDR1 MDHEN, CDR2 SYDVKM. The CDR3 coding sequence is TGTGCCAGCAGTTTAAGGGGCGGCTTTCTCGGCTACACCTTC. This codes for CASSLRGGFLGYTF.

This chain links TRBV24-1 with TRBJ2-1; 14 positions match TRBD2. V was pared by 4 bases and J by 12 bases, with 7 bases of the junction left unmatched. Germline CDR1 reads KGHDR; CDR2 reads SFDVKD. CDR3 length equals 15 residues. CDR3 loop: CATSDRTSGGSRQFF. CDR3 DNA sequence: TGTGCCACCAGTGACCGGACTAGCGGGGGGTCCCGGCAGTTCTTC.

This chain uses TRBV7-6 with TRBJ1-4; TRBD1 aligns across 9 bases. This CDR3 region has 15 residues. The V gene end was trimmed by 5 bases and the J gene end by 4 bases; junction bases not matched to a gene: 5. In germline, CDR1 is SGHVS, CDR2 FNYEAQ. The CDR3 coding sequence is TGTGCCAGCAGCCCCGGGACAGGGATTAATGAAAAACTGTTTTTT. Its protein is CASSPGTGINEKLFF.

This chain's CDR3 is CASRPGGRYEQYF. In nucleotides, the CDR3 is TGTGCCAGCCGACCGGGAGGGAGGTACGAGCAGTACTTC. The J gene is TRBJ2-7, the V gene TRBV27; 8 bases map to TRBD2. The J segment lost 4 bases and the V segment lost 8 bases, leaving 7 bases of the junction unmatched. Per the germline V gene, CDR1 is MNHEY and CDR2 is SMNVEV (reference sequence). This CDR3 spans 13 amino acids.

V usage is TRBV19 and J usage is TRBJ2-7; TRBD2 agrees at 10 bases. From germline, CDR1 is LNHDA and CDR2 SQIVND (reference sequence). The CDR3 runs 16 residues. V dropped 6 bases and J dropped 4; count of bases not matched to a gene: 12. CDR3 sequence reads: CASSPEGQRGGYEQYF. The CDR3, as DNA: TGTGCCAGTAGCCCGGAGGGACAGCGGGGGGGATACGAGCAGTACTTC.

This clone is a singleton in its sample. V is TRBV6-5 and J is TRBJ2-7; 7 nucleotides match TRBD1. In germline, CDR1 is MNHEY, CDR2 SVGAGI. The CDR3 loop spans 12 amino acids. With V trimmed by 7 bases and J by 7 bases, 7 bases remained unmatched. The CDR3 bases are TGTGCCAGCAACGGACAGGCAGGGGAGCAGTACTTC. This gives the protein CASNGQAGEQYF.

The chain is built from TRBV4-3 and TRBJ2-3; 8 nucleotides match TRBD1. The junction had 6 bases not matched to a gene; V was cut back by 0 bases and J by 4 bases. Germline V CDR1 and CDR2: LGHNA, YSLEER. This CDR3 is built from 16 residues. The CDR3 DNA sequence: TGCGCCAGCAGCCAAGATCGGGCAGGGGGCGCAGATACGCAGTATTTT. Translating it yields CASSQDRAGGADTQYF.

This clone came up once. This sequence joins TRBV18 and TRBJ2-7; D is possibly TRBD2 (5 bases). Germline V CDR1 and CDR2: KGHSH, LQKENI. The CDR3 runs to 14 residues. Deletions cut 4 bases from V and 2 bases from J, with 12 bases between. CDR3 amino acids: CASSLGGPTYEQYF. The CDR3 DNA reads as TGTGCCAGCTCACTAGGCGGGCCAACCTACGAGCAGTACTTC.

The rearrangement joins TRBV30 to TRBJ1-2; possible D gene TRBD1, 5 bases. This CDR3 spans 15 amino acids. Between the trimmed V and J ends, which lost 2 bases and 4 bases, there was a span of 17 bases. Germline V gene lookup returns CDR1 GTSNPN and CDR2 SVGIG (reference sequence). The CDR3 nucleotides are TGTGCCTGGAGTCGAGGAGGGGAGTCAGTCTATGGCTACACCTTC. It specifies CAWSRGGESVYGYTF.

J is TRBJ2-5 and V is TRBV5-4; D possibly corresponds to TRBD1 (6 bases). V lost 4 bases and J lost 0, with 10 bases in between. This CDR3 contains 14 residues. The germline V gene encodes CDR1 SGHNT and CDR2 YYREEE (reference sequence). The CDR3 sequence: CASSRGQNQETQYF. The CDR3 DNA reads TGTGCCAGCAGCAGGGGACAAAACCAAGAGACCCAGTACTTC.

This chain uses TRBV10-2 with TRBJ2-1, with 7 bases aligning to TRBD2. The CDR3 runs to 17 residues. V shed 2 bases, J shed 1 base, and the junction held 8 bases outside the gene matches. Germline CDR1 is WSHSY and CDR2 is SAAADI. CDR3 DNA sequence: TGCGCCAGCAGTGAGGGAGCGGGGCTTGGGTCCTACAATGAGCAGTTCTTC. Protein: CASSEGAGLGSYNEQFF.

The J gene is TRBJ1-1, the V gene TRBV18, with D perhaps matching TRBD1 (6 bases). The CDR3 covers 15 residues. The V end was cut by 4 bases, the J end by 10 bases, with 22 bases between. Germline V gene data show CDR1 as KGHSH and CDR2 as LQKENI. DNA for the CDR3: TGTGCCAGCTCACTTATTCGGGACACCTATGACGGAGCTTTCTTT. This sequence encodes CASSLIRDTYDGAFF.

This clone is a singleton in its sample. V gene TRBV9 combines with J gene TRBJ2-1, with D perhaps TRBD2 (5 bases). The germline gives CDR1 SGDLS, CDR2 YYNGEE. The CDR3 consists of 14 residues. Trimming removed 4 bases from V and 0 bases from J, with 8 bases in between. CDR3 in DNA: TGTGCCAGCAGCATCGGGAACTCCTACAATGAGCAGTTCTTC. Its protein product is CASSIGNSYNEQFF.

The chain has TRBV30 and TRBJ2-7; 13 bases map to TRBD2. After removal of 2 bases from V and 3 bases from J, the junction contained 4 bases not matched to a gene. The germline V gene has CDR1 GTSNPN and CDR2 SVGIG (reference sequence). The CDR3 contains 15 residues. The CDR3: CAWSPGLAGNYEQYF. DNA of the CDR3: TGTGCCTGGAGTCCGGGACTAGCGGGGAACTACGAGCAGTACTTC.

This chain connects TRBV7-3 to TRBJ2-4; the match to TRBD2 covers 8 bases. Germline CDR1 SGHTA, CDR2 FQGTGA. V gave up 5 bases and J gave up 6 bases; unmatched junction bases: 9. The CDR3 is 15 residues long. In nucleotides, the CDR3 is TGTGCCAGCAGCCCGGGGGGGTCCGGAGGAAACATTCAGTACTTC. Translation gives CASSPGGSGGNIQYF.

The chain links TRBV7-9 to TRBJ1-5; D is perhaps TRBD1 (5 bases). V gave up 3 bases and J gave up 2 bases, with 11 bases separating them. This CDR3 has 15 residues. CDR1 and CDR2 from the germline V gene are SEHNR and FQNEAQ (reference sequence). Here the CDR3 reads CASSLEGRRNQPQHF. The DNA of the CDR3 is TGTGCCAGCAGCTTGGAGGGACGGCGCAATCAGCCCCAGCATTTT.

The chain combines TRBV7-2 with TRBJ2-2; a weak D match, TRBD2 (6 bases). Germline V gene lookup returns CDR1 SGHTA and CDR2 FQGNSA. Trimming removed 7 bases at V and 5 bases at J, with 17 bases between. CDR3 size: 15 residues. CDR3 coding DNA: TGTGCCAGCACCCCGGGGCGGGGTGGGACCGGGGAGCTGTTTTTT. Its protein product is CASTPGRGGTGELFF.

The chain joins TRBV28 to TRBJ2-2; no definite D call. The CDR3 spans 14 residues. CDR1 is MDHEN, CDR2 SYDVKM, per germline. V dropped 5 bases and J dropped 5 bases, with 12 bases sitting between them. CDR3 DNA: TGTGCCAGCAGTCGCAGCGATCTTACCGGGGAGCTGTTTTTT. Protein sequence: CASSRSDLTGELFF.

V gene TRBV28 combines with J gene TRBJ1-4; TRBD1 matches 7 bases. The CDR3 is made up of 14 amino acids. CDR1 and CDR2 from the germline V gene are MDHEN and SYDVKM. Trimming at V came to 6 bases and at J to 8 bases, leaving 9 bases not matched to a gene. The CDR3 region has the DNA TGTGCCAGCAGGGACGGGACAGCCTACGAAAAACTGTTTTTT. Residues: CASRDGTAYEKLFF.

The genes are TRBV3-1 (or the pseudogene TRBV3-2) and TRBJ1-4, with a possible D match to TRBD1 (5 bases). Trimming pared 10 bases from V and 6 bases from J, leaving 18 bases between. Germline assignment: CDR1 LGHDT and CDR2 YNNKEL (reference sequence). The CDR3 sequence is 14 residues long. For the CDR3, the DNA is TGTGCCACCCTAGACTCCGGAGGGGATGAAAAACTGTTTTTT. Translating it yields CATLDSGGDEKLFF.

V is TRBV6-1 and J is TRBJ1-2; a weak D match, TRBD1 (6 bases). The CDR3 has 15 residues. Trimming removed 0 bases from V and 3 bases from J, with 11 bases in between. Germline V lookup: CDR1 MNHNS, CDR2 SASEGT. The CDR3 loop is CASSEAPTGYYGYTF. Written as DNA, the CDR3 is TGTGCCAGCAGTGAAGCGCCGACAGGCTACTATGGCTACACCTTC.

The chain has TRBV27 and TRBJ2-5; no definite D call. The CDR3 is 14 amino acids. Germline V CDR1 and CDR2: MNHEY, SMNVEV (reference sequence). V lost 2 bases to trimming and J lost 2 bases, with 9 bases between them. CDR3: CASSLLPLQETQYF. CDR3 sequence (DNA): TGTGCCAGCAGTTTACTCCCGTTGCAAGAGACCCAGTACTTC.

The chain carries TRBV5-1 and TRBJ1-4; 11 positions agree with TRBD1. This CDR3 spans 15 amino acids. With 4 bases clipped from V and 8 bases from J, the junction kept 7 bases outside the gene matches. Per the germline V gene, CDR1 is SGHRS and CDR2 is YFSETQ. Written as DNA, the CDR3 is TGCGCCAGCAGCGGGTCCGGGACAGGGGGAGAAAAACTGTTTTTT. As protein: CASSGSGTGGEKLFF. Filled out from reference TRBV5-1 and TRBJ1-4, the complete variable domain reads KAGVTQTPRYLIKTRGQQVTLSCSPISGHRSVSWYQQTPGQGLQFLFEYFSETQRNKGNFPGRFSGRQFSNSRSEMNVSTLELGDSALYLCASSGSGTGGEKLFFGSGTQLSVL.